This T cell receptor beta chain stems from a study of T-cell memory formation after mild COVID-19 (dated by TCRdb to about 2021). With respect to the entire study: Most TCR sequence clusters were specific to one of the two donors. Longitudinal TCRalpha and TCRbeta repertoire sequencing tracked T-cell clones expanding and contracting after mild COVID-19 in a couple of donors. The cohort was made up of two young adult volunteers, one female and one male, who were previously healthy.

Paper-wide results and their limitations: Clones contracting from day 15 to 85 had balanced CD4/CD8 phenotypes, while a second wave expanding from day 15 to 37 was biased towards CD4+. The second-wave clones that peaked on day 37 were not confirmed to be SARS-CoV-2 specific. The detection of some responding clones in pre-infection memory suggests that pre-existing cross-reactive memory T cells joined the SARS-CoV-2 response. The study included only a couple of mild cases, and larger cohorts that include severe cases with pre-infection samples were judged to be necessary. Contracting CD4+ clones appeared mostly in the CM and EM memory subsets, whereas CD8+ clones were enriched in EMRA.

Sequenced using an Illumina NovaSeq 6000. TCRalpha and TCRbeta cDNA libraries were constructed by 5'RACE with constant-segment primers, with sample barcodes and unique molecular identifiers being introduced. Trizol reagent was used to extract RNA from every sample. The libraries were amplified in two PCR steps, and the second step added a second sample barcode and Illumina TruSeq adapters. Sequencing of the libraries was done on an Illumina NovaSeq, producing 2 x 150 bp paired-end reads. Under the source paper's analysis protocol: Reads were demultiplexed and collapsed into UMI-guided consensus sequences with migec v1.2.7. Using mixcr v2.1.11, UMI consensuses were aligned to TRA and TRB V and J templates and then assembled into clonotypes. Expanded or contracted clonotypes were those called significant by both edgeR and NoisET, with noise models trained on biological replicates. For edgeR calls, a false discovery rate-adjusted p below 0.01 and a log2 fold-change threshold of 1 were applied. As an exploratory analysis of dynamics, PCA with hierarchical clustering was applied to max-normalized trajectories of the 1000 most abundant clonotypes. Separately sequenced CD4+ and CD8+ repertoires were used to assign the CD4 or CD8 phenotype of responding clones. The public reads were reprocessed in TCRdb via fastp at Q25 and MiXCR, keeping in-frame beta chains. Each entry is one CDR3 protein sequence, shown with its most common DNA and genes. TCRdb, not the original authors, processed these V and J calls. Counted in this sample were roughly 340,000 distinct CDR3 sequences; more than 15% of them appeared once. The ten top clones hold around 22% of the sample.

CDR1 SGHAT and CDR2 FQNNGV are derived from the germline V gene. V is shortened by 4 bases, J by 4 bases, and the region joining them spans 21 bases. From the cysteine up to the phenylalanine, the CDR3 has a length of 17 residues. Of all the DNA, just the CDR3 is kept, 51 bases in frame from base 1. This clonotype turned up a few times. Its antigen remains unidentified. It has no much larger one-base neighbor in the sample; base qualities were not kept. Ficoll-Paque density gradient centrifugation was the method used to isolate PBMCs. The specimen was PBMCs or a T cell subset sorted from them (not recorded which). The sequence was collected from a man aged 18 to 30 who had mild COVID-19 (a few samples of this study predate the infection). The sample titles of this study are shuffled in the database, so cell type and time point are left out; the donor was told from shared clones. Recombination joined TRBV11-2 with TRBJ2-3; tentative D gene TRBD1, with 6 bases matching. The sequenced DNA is TGTGCCAGCAGCTACGGACAGATGGGGGTAGTTGCAGATACGCAGTATTTT. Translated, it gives CASSYGQMGVVADTQYF.